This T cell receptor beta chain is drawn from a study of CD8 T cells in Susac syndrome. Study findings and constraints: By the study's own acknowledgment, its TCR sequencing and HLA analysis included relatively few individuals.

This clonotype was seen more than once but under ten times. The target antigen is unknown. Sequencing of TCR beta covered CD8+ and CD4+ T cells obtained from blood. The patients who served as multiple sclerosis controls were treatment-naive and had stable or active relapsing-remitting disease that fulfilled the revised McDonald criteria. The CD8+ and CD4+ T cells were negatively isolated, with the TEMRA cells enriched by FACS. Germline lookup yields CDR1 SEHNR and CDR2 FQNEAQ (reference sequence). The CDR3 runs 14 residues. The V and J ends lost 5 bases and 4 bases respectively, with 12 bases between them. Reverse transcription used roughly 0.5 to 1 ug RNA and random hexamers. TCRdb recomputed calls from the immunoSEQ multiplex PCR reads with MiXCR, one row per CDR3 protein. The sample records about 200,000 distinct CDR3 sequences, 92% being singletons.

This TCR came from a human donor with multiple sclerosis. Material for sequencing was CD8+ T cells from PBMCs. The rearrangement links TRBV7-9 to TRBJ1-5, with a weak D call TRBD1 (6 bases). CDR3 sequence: CASSLDSSNQPQHF. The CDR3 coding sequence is TGTGCCAGCAGCCTGGACAGTTCTAATCAGCCCCAGCATTTT.